The next 29 T cell receptor beta chains were all read from a single sample in a study of T cell responses to AZD1222 COVID-19 vaccine (dated by TCRdb to about 2021). Taken with the paper, the label for time point translates to: baseline before first vaccination. The method was the immunoSEQ multiplex PCR assay. Drawn from immuneACCESS, this table holds only the in-frame rearrangements with V and J called that TCRdb kept. Clones are partly lost; checked studies trace under half to an unresolved V gene and leave the rest unexplained. In this sample the table shows 95,000 to 100,000 clones, 90% of which occur a single time. In total, the top ten clones hold roughly 24% of the sample. This specimen was peripheral blood, taken on day 0 of AZD1222 vaccination. The receptors here all came from an adult in good health.

V gene TRBV7-2 combines with J gene TRBJ2-5, with 7 positions matching TRBD2. CDR1 and CDR2 (germline): SGHTA, FQGNSA. The CDR3 loop spans 15 amino acids. The J segment lost 2 bases and the V segment lost 0 bases, leaving 3 bases of the junction unmatched. This CDR3 is CASSLALAVQETQYF. The CDR3 coding sequence is TGTGCCAGCAGCTTAGCCCTAGCGGTTCAAGAGACCCAGTACTTC.

CDR3 protein: CATSRERTDTQYF. CDR3 DNA: TGTGCCACCTCTCGGGAGAGAACAGATACGCAGTATTTT. The V call is TRBV10-3, the J call TRBJ2-3, with D possibly being TRBD2 (6 bases). This CDR3 comprises 13 residues. V shed 10 bases and J shed 3 bases, with 14 bases lying between them. The germline V gene encodes CDR1 ENHRY and CDR2 SYGVKD.

The J gene is TRBJ2-5, the V gene TRBV19; 10 bases map to TRBD2. The length of the CDR3 is 16 residues. Trimming cost V 9 bases and J 4 bases; bases outside gene matches: 14. The germline gives CDR1 LNHDA, CDR2 SQIVND (reference sequence). DNA of the CDR3: TGTGCCAGCAACACCCAACTAGCGGGGAGCGGAGAGACCCAGTACTTC. Residues: CASNTQLAGSGETQYF.

The V call is TRBV10-1, the J call TRBJ1-6; 9 bases map to TRBD1. The CDR3 is 14 amino acids. Germline assignment: CDR1 WNHNN and CDR2 SYGVQD (reference sequence). Losses at the gene ends were 7 bases for V and 11 bases for J; bases not matched to a gene: 9. The chain's CDR3 is CASTTDRGPPPLHF. The CDR3 DNA sequence: TGCGCCAGCACCACGGACAGGGGTCCGCCACCCCTCCACTTT.

The CDR3 region is CASSKDRGYTGELFF. DNA of the CDR3: TGTGCCAGCAGCAAGGACAGGGGGTACACCGGGGAGCTGTTTTTT. This chain uses TRBV7-8 with TRBJ2-2; 10 bases fit TRBD1. CDR3 size: 15 residues. The germline gives CDR1 SGHVS, CDR2 FQNEAQ. V lost 5 bases to trimming and J lost 3 bases; unmatched junction nucleotides: 3.

This chain links TRBV4-3 with TRBJ2-7; TRBD1 matches at 7 bases. Germline values: CDR1 LGHNA, CDR2 YSLEER. The CDR3 covers 13 residues. Losses at the gene ends were 3 bases for V and 7 bases for J; bases not matched to a gene: 6. CDR3 region: CASSHSLTGEQYF. In nucleotides, the CDR3 is TGCGCCAGCAGCCACAGCTTGACAGGGGAGCAGTACTTC.

V is TRBV14 and J is TRBJ2-3; 8 bases are shared with TRBD2. The CDR3 sequence is 16 residues long. Germline V gives CDR1 SGHDN, CDR2 FVKESK. V shed 4 bases, J shed 0 bases, and the junction held 6 bases outside the gene matches. The CDR3 sequence is CASSPLAGLSTDTQYF. In nucleotides, the CDR3 is TGTGCCAGCAGCCCGCTAGCGGGCCTTAGCACAGATACGCAGTATTTT.

CDR3 protein: CAVGGRGETQYF. The CDR3, as DNA: TGTGCCGTAGGGGGGCGAGGAGAGACCCAGTACTTC. This sequence joins TRBV10-3 and TRBJ2-5; either TRBD1 or TRBD2 may supply D (6 bases each). The CDR3 runs 12 residues. Trimming left V 11 bases short and J 4 bases short, with 14 bases between. CDR1 is ENHRY and CDR2 is SYGVKD in the germline V gene.

The chain joins TRBV2 to TRBJ2-3; TRBD2 matches at 7 bases. The CDR3 is made up of 14 amino acids. CDR1 and CDR2 from the germline V gene are SNHLY and FYNNEI. The ends lost 6 bases at V and 4 bases at J; junction bases unmatched: 7. The CDR3 region has the DNA TGTGCCAGCAGGACGGGAGGAGCTGCAGATACGCAGTATTTT. It translates to CASRTGGAADTQYF.

The chain couples TRBV6-2 or TRBV6-3 to TRBJ2-1; 13 bases map to TRBD2. The V gene end was trimmed by 5 bases and the J gene end by 8 bases; junction bases not matched to a gene: 6. Germline lookup yields CDR1 MNHEY and CDR2 SVGEGT. The CDR3 loop spans 15 amino acids. In DNA form, the CDR3 reads TGTGCCAGCAGTCATGGACTAGCGGGAGAGGATGAGCAGTTCTTC. Residues: CASSHGLAGEDEQFF.

The V gene is TRBV7-3, the J gene TRBJ2-3; D remains unclear. The germline V gene has CDR1 SGHTA and CDR2 FQGTGA. V was pared by 7 bases and J by 2 bases, with 13 bases between. The CDR3 has 14 amino acids. CDR3 nucleotide sequence: TGTGCCAGCAAACCACAGAGCCACACAGATACGCAGTATTTT. It translates to CASKPQSHTDTQYF. The full variable domain, with the rest looked up from reference TRBV7-3 and TRBJ2-3, is GAGVSQTPSNKVTEKGKYVELRCDPISGHTALYWYRQSLGQGPEFLIYFQGTGAADDSGLPNDRFFAVRPEGSVSTLKIQRTERGDSAVYLCASKPQSHTDTQYFGPGTRLTVL.

This clone was found a few times. The chain recombines TRBV7-9 with TRBJ1-5, with a weak D call TRBD1 (5 bases). This CDR3 comprises 17 residues. The germline V and J ends were trimmed by 5 bases and 1 base, with 18 bases remaining between them. The germline V gene has CDR1 SEHNR and CDR2 FQNEAQ (reference sequence). In DNA, the CDR3 is TGTGCCAGCAGCCGCGGTGAAGGGGACGGAAGCAATCAGCCCCAGCATTTT. Translated: CASSRGEGDGSNQPQHF.

CDR3 sequence (DNA): TGTGCCAGACTACAGGCGGGGGACAGGGAGTTTAACGAGGACGAGCAGTACTTC. Protein: CARLQAGDREFNEDEQYF. The rearrangement uses TRBV21-1 and TRBJ2-7; TRBD1 is the table's D call and was not checked against the DNA. TRBV21-1 is tagged as a pseudogene. This CDR3 comprises 18 residues.

The chain combines TRBV18 with TRBJ2-1; D tentatively fits TRBD1 or TRBD2 (5 bases each). The germline V gene encodes CDR1 KGHSH and CDR2 LQKENI. Trimming stripped 2 bases from V and 8 bases from J, with 16 bases between. The CDR3 consists of 15 residues. The CDR3 here is CASSPLEGRVDEQFF. The CDR3 DNA sequence: TGTGCCAGCTCACCATTAGAGGGACGTGTGGATGAGCAGTTCTTC.

The chain couples TRBV9 to TRBJ2-2; TRBD2 matches 9 bases. Germline values: CDR1 SGDLS, CDR2 YYNGEE. V was pared by 5 bases and J by 3 bases, with 5 bases of the junction left unmatched. The CDR3 consists of 15 residues. CDR3 nucleotides: TGTGCCAGCAGTCGGACTAGCGCCGACACCGGGGAGCTGTTTTTT. Translation: CASSRTSADTGELFF.

V and J are TRBV30 and TRBJ2-4, with a tentative D call TRBD2 (5 bases). The CDR3 is 12 residues long. The V end lost 2 bases, the J end lost 5 bases, and 7 bases lay between the germline ends. Germline CDR1 reads GTSNPN; CDR2 reads SVGIG (reference sequence). CDR3 region: CAWSYGENIQYF. DNA for the CDR3: TGTGCCTGGAGTTACGGGGAAAACATTCAGTACTTC.

The CDR3 bases are TGTGCCAGCAGCTTGGCCCTGACAGGGACCGGGGAGCTGTTTTTT. Its translation: CASSLALTGTGELFF. The chain combines TRBV5-4 with TRBJ2-2, with TRBD1 identical over 7 bases. The CDR3 loop spans 15 amino acids. Germline V gene lookup returns CDR1 SGHNT and CDR2 YYREEE (reference sequence). V lost 0 bases, J lost 5 bases, and 4 bases stayed unmatched.

V gene TRBV7-2 combines with J gene TRBJ2-5; TRBD1 matches at 10 bases. Germline V lookup: CDR1 SGHTA, CDR2 FQGNSA. V trimming: 6 bases; J trimming: 5 bases; junction bases outside the gene matches: 12. CDR3 size: 16 residues. The CDR3, as DNA: TGTGCCAGCAGTTGGGGACAGGGGCGCCGCGGGGAGACCCAGTACTTC. Protein: CASSWGQGRRGETQYF.

The rearrangement joins TRBV10-3 to TRBJ2-3; 7 bases fit TRBD2. J was trimmed by 4 bases and V by 0 bases; bases with no gene match: 4. CDR1 is ENHRY and CDR2 is SYGVKD in the germline V gene. The CDR3 length is 15 residues. CDR3 nucleotides: TGTGCCATCAGTGAGTCGGGGGAGGGCTCAGATACGCAGTATTTT. Translated: CAISESGEGSDTQYF.

This chain uses TRBV12-3 or TRBV12-4 with TRBJ1-5; D unresolved. V was shortened by 3 bases and J by 3 bases, with 3 bases between the two germline ends. This CDR3 contains 12 residues. As DNA, the CDR3 is TGTGCCAGCAGTTTTGCCAATCAGCCCCAGCATTTT. This encodes CASSFANQPQHF.

This chain joins TRBV28 and TRBJ2-7; 10 nucleotides match TRBD2. Unmatched junction bases numbered 1, after V lost 2 bases and J lost 3 bases. This CDR3 has 14 residues. CDR1 is MDHEN and CDR2 is SYDVKM in the germline V gene. The CDR3 protein is CASSLRLAGYEQYF. The CDR3 bases are TGTGCCAGCAGTTTAAGACTAGCGGGCTACGAGCAGTACTTC.

The chain links TRBV10-2 to TRBJ1-3, with D perhaps matching TRBD1 (6 bases). V shed 4 bases and J shed 4 bases, with 17 bases lying between them. CDR1 and CDR2 from the germline V gene are WSHSY and SAAADI. The CDR3 extends over 16 amino acids. Here the CDR3 DNA reads TGCGCCAGCAGTGGTGGACAGCCGGATTTGGGAAACACCATATATTTT. Translation gives CASSGGQPDLGNTIYF.

V and J are TRBV6-5 and TRBJ2-2; possible D gene TRBD1, 6 bases. This CDR3 region has 15 residues. The ends were cut back, 7 bases at V and 2 bases at J, with 14 bases in the middle. The germline gives CDR1 MNHEY, CDR2 SVGAGI. CDR3 DNA: TGTGCCAGCACCCTTGGACAGACAAACACCGGGGAGCTGTTTTTT. This translates into CASTLGQTNTGELFF.

The chain recombines TRBV3-1 (or the pseudogene TRBV3-2) with TRBJ2-7; D not resolved. Germline-derived CDR1 and CDR2 are LGHDT and YNNKEL (reference sequence). This CDR3 contains 13 residues. Deletions cut 0 bases from V and 6 bases from J, with 9 bases between. The DNA for the CDR3 is TGTGCCAGCAGCCAAGACGATCCCATCGAGCAGTACTTC. This encodes CASSQDDPIEQYF.

This clone was recorded a few times. The chain employs TRBV5-4 and TRBJ1-1; D not certain. V was pared by 7 bases and J by 1 base, with 11 bases between. The CDR3 contains 13 residues. Germline CDR1 SGHNT, CDR2 YYREEE (reference sequence). The CDR3 is CASRTDGNTEAFF. CDR3 nucleotides: TGTGCCAGCCGCACAGACGGGAACACTGAAGCTTTCTTT.

The chain recombines TRBV2 with TRBJ2-7; tentatively, D is TRBD1 or TRBD2 (6 bases each). The germline V and J ends were trimmed by 6 bases and 9 bases, with 33 bases remaining between them. CDR3 length equals 18 residues. CDR1 and CDR2 from the germline V gene are SNHLY and FYNNEI. The CDR3 here is CASSLGGQGRTLLRAQYF. CDR3 coding DNA: TGTGCCAGCAGCCTGGGGGGCCAGGGGCGAACTCTTCTACGAGCGCAGTACTTC.

The rearrangement uses TRBV7-2 and TRBJ2-1; TRBD2 matches 9 bases. The CDR3 spans 15 residues. The germline gives CDR1 SGHTA, CDR2 FQGNSA. V lost 5 bases to trimming and J lost 3 bases; unmatched junction nucleotides: 5. The CDR3 spells CASSDRTSDYNEQFF. CDR3 nucleotides: TGTGCCAGCAGCGACAGGACTAGCGACTACAATGAGCAGTTCTTC.

The chain recombines TRBV6-2 or TRBV6-3 with TRBJ2-7; D unclear. From germline, CDR1 is MNHEY and CDR2 SVGEGT. Deletions cut 3 bases from V and 3 bases from J, with 18 bases between. This CDR3 is 16 amino acids long. The CDR3 sequence: CASSYYPLGGVYEQYF. In DNA, the CDR3 is TGTGCCAGCAGTTATTATCCCCTCGGCGGAGTCTACGAGCAGTACTTC.

This clone was counted a single time. The rearrangement joins TRBV7-2 to TRBJ2-1; 9 positions match TRBD2. Trimming cost V 1 base and J 0 bases; bases outside gene matches: 7. CDR3 length: 18 residues. Germline CDR1 reads SGHTA; CDR2 reads FQGNSA. CDR3 sequence (DNA): TGTGCCAGCAGCTTAGTCCTAGCGGGGAGGAGCTCCTACAATGAGCAGTTCTTC. Encoded protein: CASSLVLAGRSSYNEQFF.